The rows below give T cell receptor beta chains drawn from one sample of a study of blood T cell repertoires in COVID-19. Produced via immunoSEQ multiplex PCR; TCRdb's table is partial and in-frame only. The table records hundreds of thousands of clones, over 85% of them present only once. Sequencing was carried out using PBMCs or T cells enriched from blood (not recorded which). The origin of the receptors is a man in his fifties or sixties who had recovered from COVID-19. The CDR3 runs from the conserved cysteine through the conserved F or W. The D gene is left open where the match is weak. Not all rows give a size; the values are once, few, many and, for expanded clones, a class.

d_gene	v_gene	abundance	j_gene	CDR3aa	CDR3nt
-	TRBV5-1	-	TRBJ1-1	CASSTEPGMSTEAFF	TGCGCCAGCAGCACCGAGCCAGGGATGTCAACTGAAGCTTTCTTT
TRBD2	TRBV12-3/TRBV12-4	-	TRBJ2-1	CASTLAGAREQFF	TGTGCCAGCACCCTAGCGGGGGCACGTGAGCAGTTCTTC
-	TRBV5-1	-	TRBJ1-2	CASSETVSYGYTF	TGCGCCAGCAGCGAGACTGTTAGCTATGGCTACACCTTC
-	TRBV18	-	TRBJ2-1	CASSPFQYNEQFF	TGTGCCAGCTCACCATTTCAGTACAATGAGCAGTTCTTC
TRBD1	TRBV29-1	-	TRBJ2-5	CSVALLQGGAPGRGETQYF	TGCAGCGTTGCCCTCCTTCAAGGGGGCGCCCCCGGAAGGGGAGAGACCCAGTACTTC
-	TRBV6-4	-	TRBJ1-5	CASSEFGNQPQHF	TGTGCCAGCAGTGAATTCGGCAATCAGCCCCAGCATTTT
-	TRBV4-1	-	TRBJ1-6	CASSQGHRDLRSPLHF	TGCGCCAGCAGCCAAGGCCACAGGGACCTCAGGTCACCCCTCCACTTT
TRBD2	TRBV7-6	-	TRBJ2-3	CASSLVASGGLSTDTQYF	TGTGCCAGCAGCTTAGTAGCTAGCGGGGGGCTTAGCACAGATACGCAGTATTTT
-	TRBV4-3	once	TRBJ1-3	CASSQGLGSGNTIYF	TGCGCCAGCAGCCAAGGTCTCGGTTCTGGAAACACCATATATTTT
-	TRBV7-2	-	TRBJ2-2	CASNHRWNTGELFF	TGTGCCAGCAACCACAGGTGGAACACCGGGGAGCTGTTTTTT
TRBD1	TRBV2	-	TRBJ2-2	CASSVSGQGNTGELFF	TGTGCCAGCAGCGTATCGGGACAGGGGAACACCGGGGAGCTGTTTTTT
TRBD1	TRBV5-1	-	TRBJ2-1	CASSYGTGGEQFF	TGCGCCAGCAGTTACGGGACAGGGGGCGAGCAGTTCTTC
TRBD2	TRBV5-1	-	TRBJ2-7	CASSSLAGGPYEQYF	TGCGCCAGCAGTTCTCTAGCGGGAGGGCCCTACGAGCAGTACTTC
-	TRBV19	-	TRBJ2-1	CASSRLDRETNEQFF	TGTGCCAGTAGTCGACTCGACCGGGAGACTAATGAGCAGTTCTTC
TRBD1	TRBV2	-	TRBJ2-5	CASRVGIGGDWETQYF	TGTGCCAGCAGAGTAGGGATAGGGGGCGATTGGGAGACCCAGTACTTC
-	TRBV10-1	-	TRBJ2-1	CASSEQGFQVSYNEQFF	TGCGCCAGCAGTGAGCAGGGTTTCCAAGTTTCCTACAATGAGCAGTTCTTC
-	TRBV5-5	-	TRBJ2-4	CASRETGWGNIQYF	TGTGCCAGTCGGGAGACAGGGTGGGGAAACATTCAGTACTTC
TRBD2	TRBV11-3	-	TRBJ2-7	CASSARGTSGGEQYF	TGTGCCAGCAGCGCCCGCGGTACTAGCGGTGGGGAGCAGTACTTC
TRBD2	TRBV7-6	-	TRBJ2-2	CASSARTSGNTGELFF	TGTGCCAGCAGCGCCAGGACTAGCGGGAACACCGGGGAGCTGTTTTTT
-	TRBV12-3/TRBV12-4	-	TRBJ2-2	CASSPPYTGELFF	TGTGCCAGCAGTCCCCCGTACACCGGGGAGCTGTTTTTT
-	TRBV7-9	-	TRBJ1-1	CASSWEWRAFF	TGTGCCAGCAGCTGGGAGTGGCGCGCTTTCTTT
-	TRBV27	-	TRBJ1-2	CASSSRTEPYGYTF	TGTGCCAGCAGTTCCCGGACAGAGCCCTATGGCTACACCTTC
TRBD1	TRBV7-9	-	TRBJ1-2	CASSSHRDRGRDGYTF	TGTGCCAGCAGCTCACACCGGGACAGGGGGCGAGATGGCTACACCTTC
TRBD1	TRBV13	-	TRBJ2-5	CASSLTGVGETQYF	TGTGCCAGCAGCTTAACAGGGGTAGGGGAGACCCAGTACTTC
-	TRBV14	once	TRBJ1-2	CASSPIQGIDGYTF	TGTGCCAGCAGCCCTATACAGGGAATCGATGGCTACACCTTC
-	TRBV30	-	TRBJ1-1	CAWSPLLNTEAFF	TGTGCCTGGAGTCCACTACTAAACACTGAAGCTTTCTTT
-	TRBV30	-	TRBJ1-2	CAWYRYNYGYTF	TGTGCCTGGTACAGATATAACTATGGCTACACCTTC
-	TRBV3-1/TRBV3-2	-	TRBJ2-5	CASSQDGGRETQYF	TGTGCCAGCAGCCAAGACGGGGGACGGGAGACCCAGTACTTC